This is a list of T cell receptor beta chains from one sample in a study of beta chain features in type 1 diabetes. This table comes from immunoSEQ multiplex PCR, and its TCRdb copy is limited to in-frame clones, with some not included. This sample carries about 180,000 clones, 10% to 15% of them seen once, and the ten largest clones take 0.62%. The sequencing input was central memory CD4+ T cells from blood. The receptors stem from a woman between 18 and 29 years old in good health. CDR3s include the opening cysteine and the closing phenylalanine or tryptophan. Each record gives: D gene, clone size, J gene, V gene, CDR3 DNA, CDR3 protein. The D gene is left open where the match is weak. Not every row has a clone size; where given, it reads once, few, many or a size class.

. few TRBJ1-1 TRBV11-2 TGTGCCAGCAGCGCGGACAGTGGGACTGAAGCTTTCTTT CASSADSGTEAFF
TRBD1 . TRBJ2-5 TRBV5-1 TGCGCCAGCAGCACGAACAGGGGGCGGGAGACCCAGTACTTC CASSTNRGRETQYF
. few TRBJ2-5 TRBV29-1 TGCAGCGCGGAGGGCTGGTCGGAGACCCAGTACTTC CSAEGWSETQYF
. few TRBJ1-1 TRBV19 TGTGCCAGTAGTCACAGGGACACTGAAGCTTTCTTT CASSHRDTEAFF
TRBD2 . TRBJ2-7 TRBV5-6 TGTGCCAGCAGCCCGCGACTAGCGGCGAGCTCCTACGAGCAGTACTTC CASSPRLAASSYEQYF
. . TRBJ1-1 TRBV29-1 TGCAGCGTTGACGAGTCCATGAACACTGAAGCTTTCTTT CSVDESMNTEAFF
. . TRBJ2-3 TRBV19 TGTGCCAGTAGTATAGAACCCAGGGTAGTACGTCGGCAGTATTTT CASSIEPRVVRRQYF
TRBD2 few TRBJ2-5 TRBV29-1 TGCAGCGCGCGACTAGCGGGGAAACAAGAGACCCAGTACTTC CSARLAGKQETQYF
TRBD1 few TRBJ1-4 TRBV5-1 TGCGCCAGCAGCTGGGGACAGGGCTACGAAAAACTGTTTTTT CASSWGQGYEKLFF
. . TRBJ2-1 TRBV28 TGTGCCAGCATTCTGGCCCCAGGGGCCAATGAGCAGTTCTTC CASILAPGANEQFF
. few TRBJ1-2 TRBV6-5 TGTGCCAGCAGCTCAGGGGCGGTCGGCTATGGCTACACCTTC CASSSGAVGYGYTF
TRBD1 . TRBJ1-1 TRBV5-1 TGCGCCAGCAGCGCGGACAGGGAAGGCCTAGAAGCTTTCTTT CASSADREGLEAFF
. . TRBJ1-4 TRBV7-9 TGTGCCAGCAGCTTAGTCTCGACTAATGAAAAACTGTTTTTT CASSLVSTNEKLFF
. . TRBJ2-7 TRBV9 TGTGCCAGCAGCGCCCGGGACTCCAGATACGAGCAGTACTTC CASSARDSRYEQYF
TRBD2 . TRBJ2-4 TRBV9 TGTGCCAGCAGCCACCTAGCGGGAAACATTCAGTACTTC CASSHLAGNIQYF
TRBD2 few TRBJ2-5 TRBV30 TGTGCCTGGAGCGGGGGACTAGCGGAAGAGACCCAGTACTTC CAWSGGLAEETQYF
. . TRBJ2-5 TRBV6-5 TGTGCCAGCAGTTCACAGCGGACCCCCCGAGAGACCCAGTACTTC CASSSQRTPRETQYF